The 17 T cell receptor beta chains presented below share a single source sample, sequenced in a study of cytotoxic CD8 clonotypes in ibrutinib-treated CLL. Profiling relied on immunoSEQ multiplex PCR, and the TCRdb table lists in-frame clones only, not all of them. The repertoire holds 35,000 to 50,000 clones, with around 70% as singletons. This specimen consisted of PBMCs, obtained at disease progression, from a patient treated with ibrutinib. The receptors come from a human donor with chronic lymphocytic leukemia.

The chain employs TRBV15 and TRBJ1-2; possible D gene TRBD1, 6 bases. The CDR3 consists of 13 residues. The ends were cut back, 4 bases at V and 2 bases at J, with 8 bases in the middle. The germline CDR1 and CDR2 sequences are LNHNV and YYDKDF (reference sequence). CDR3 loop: CATSTTGNYGYTF. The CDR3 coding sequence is TGTGCCACCAGCACTACAGGGAACTATGGCTACACCTTC.

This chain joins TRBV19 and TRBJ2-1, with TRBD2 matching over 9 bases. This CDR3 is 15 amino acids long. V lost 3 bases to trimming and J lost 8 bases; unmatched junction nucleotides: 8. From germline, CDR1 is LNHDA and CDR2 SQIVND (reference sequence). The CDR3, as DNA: TGTGCCAGTAGTATGATTCTAGCGGGACGTTATGAGCAGTTCTTC. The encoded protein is CASSMILAGRYEQFF.

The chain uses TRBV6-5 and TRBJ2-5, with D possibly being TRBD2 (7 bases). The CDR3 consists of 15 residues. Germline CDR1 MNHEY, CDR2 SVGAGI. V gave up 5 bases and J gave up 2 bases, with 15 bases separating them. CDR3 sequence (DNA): TGTGCCAGCAGTCCCTGGGGGGGCAGGCAAGAGACCCAGTACTTC. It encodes CASSPWGGRQETQYF.

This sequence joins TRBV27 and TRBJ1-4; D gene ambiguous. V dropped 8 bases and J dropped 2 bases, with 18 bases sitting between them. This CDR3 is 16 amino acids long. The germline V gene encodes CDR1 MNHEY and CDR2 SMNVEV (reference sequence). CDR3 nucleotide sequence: TGTGCCAGCTCAAACCCTTATGAGCTCACTAATGAAAAACTGTTTTTT. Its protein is CASSNPYELTNEKLFF. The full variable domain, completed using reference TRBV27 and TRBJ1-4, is EAQVTQNPRYLITVTGKKLTVTCSQNMNHEYMSWYRQDPGLGLRQIYYSMNVEVTDKGDVPEGYKVSRKEKRNFPLILESPSPNQTSLYFCASSNPYELTNEKLFFGSGTQLSVL.

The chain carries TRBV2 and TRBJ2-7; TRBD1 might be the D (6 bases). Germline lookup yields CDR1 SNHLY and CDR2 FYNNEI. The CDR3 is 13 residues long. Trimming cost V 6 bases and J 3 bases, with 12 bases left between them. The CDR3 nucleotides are TGTGCCAGCAGCCAGCCGGGACACTACGAGCAGTACTTC. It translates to CASSQPGHYEQYF.

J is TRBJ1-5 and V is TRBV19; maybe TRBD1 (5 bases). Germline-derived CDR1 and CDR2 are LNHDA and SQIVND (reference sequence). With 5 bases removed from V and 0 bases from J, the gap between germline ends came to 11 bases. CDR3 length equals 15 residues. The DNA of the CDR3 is TGTGCCAGTAGTCCAAGACAGTATAGCAATCAGCCCCAGCATTTT. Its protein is CASSPRQYSNQPQHF.

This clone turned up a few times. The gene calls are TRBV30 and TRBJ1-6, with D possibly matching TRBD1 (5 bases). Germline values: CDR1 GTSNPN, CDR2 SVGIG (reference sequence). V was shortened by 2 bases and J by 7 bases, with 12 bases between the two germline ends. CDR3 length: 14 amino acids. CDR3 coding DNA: TGTGCCTGGAGTATGGCAGGGTCGAATTCACCCCTCCACTTT. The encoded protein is CAWSMAGSNSPLHF.

CDR3 sequence reads: CASSRRGGYSNQPQHF. The DNA of the CDR3 is TGTGCCAGCAGTAGAAGGGGCGGGTATAGCAATCAGCCCCAGCATTTT. V and J are TRBV28 and TRBJ1-5; perhaps TRBD1 as D (5 bases). Germline V CDR1 and CDR2: MDHEN, SYDVKM. V was cut by 5 bases and J by 0 bases, with 14 bases left in between. The CDR3 sequence is 16 residues long.

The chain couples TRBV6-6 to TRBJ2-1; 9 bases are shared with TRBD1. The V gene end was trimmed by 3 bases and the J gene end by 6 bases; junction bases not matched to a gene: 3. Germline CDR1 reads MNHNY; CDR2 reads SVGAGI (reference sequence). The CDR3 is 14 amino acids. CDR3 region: CASSYGTGSNEQFF. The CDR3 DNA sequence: TGTGCCAGCAGTTATGGGACAGGGAGCAATGAGCAGTTCTTC.

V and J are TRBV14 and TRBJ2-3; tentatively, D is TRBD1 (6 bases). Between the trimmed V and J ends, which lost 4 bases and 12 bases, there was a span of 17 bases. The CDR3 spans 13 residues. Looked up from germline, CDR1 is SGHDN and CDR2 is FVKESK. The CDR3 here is CASSPRTDIRQYF. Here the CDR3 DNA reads TGTGCCAGCAGCCCCCGGACAGACATACGACAGTATTTT. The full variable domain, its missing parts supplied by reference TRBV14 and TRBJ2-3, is EAGVTQFPSHSVIEKGQTVTLRCDPISGHDNLYWYRRVMGKEIKFLLHFVKESKQDESGMPNNRFLAERTGGTYSTLKVQPAELEDSGVYFCASSPRTDIRQYFGPGTRLTVL.

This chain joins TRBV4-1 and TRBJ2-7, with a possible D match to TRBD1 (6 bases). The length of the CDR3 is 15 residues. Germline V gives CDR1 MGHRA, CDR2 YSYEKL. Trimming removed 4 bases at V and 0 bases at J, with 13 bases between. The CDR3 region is CASSPLAGDSYEQYF. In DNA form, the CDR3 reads TGCGCCAGCAGCCCCCTGGCAGGGGACTCCTACGAGCAGTACTTC.

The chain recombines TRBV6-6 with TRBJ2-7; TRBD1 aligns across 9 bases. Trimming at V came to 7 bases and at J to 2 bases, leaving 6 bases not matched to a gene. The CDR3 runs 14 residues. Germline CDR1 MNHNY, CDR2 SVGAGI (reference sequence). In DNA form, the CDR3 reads TGTGCCAGCAACGGACAGGGGACCGCCTACGAGCAGTACTTC. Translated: CASNGQGTAYEQYF.

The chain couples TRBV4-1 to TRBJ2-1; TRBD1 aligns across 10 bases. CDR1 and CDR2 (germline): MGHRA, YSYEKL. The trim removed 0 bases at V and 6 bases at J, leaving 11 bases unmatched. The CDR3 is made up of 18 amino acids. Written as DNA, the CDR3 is TGCGCCAGCAGCCAAGAGAGGGGGAGGGACAGGGGAGTCAATGAGCAGTTCTTC. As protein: CASSQERGRDRGVNEQFF.

CDR3 amino acids: CASSSGQGRYQPQHF. DNA of the CDR3: TGTGCCAGCAGTAGCGGACAGGGTAGGTATCAGCCCCAGCATTTT. The rearrangement joins TRBV27 to TRBJ1-5; 8 nucleotides line up with TRBD1. Germline CDR1 MNHEY, CDR2 SMNVEV (reference sequence). The CDR3 consists of 15 residues. The trim removed 5 bases at V and 5 bases at J, leaving 8 bases unmatched.

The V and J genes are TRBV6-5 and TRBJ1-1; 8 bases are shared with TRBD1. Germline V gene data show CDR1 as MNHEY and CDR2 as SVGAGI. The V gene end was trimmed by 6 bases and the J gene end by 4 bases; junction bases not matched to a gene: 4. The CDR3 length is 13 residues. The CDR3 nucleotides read TGTGCCAGCAGCTCCGACAGGGGCACTGAAGCTTTCTTT. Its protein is CASSSDRGTEAFF.

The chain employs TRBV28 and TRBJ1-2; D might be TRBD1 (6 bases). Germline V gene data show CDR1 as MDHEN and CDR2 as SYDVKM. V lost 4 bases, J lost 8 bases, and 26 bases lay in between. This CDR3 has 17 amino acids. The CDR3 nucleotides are TGTGCCAGCAGTTCCTGGGACATTTATGGCCGGGGTTCCGGCTACACCTTC. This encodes CASSSWDIYGRGSGYTF.

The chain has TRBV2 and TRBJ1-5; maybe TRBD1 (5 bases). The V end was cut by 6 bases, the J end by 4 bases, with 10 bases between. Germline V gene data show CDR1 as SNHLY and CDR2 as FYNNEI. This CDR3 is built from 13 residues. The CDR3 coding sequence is TGTGCCAGCAGGATCGGGGGTAATCAGCCCCAGCATTTT. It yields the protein CASRIGGNQPQHF.